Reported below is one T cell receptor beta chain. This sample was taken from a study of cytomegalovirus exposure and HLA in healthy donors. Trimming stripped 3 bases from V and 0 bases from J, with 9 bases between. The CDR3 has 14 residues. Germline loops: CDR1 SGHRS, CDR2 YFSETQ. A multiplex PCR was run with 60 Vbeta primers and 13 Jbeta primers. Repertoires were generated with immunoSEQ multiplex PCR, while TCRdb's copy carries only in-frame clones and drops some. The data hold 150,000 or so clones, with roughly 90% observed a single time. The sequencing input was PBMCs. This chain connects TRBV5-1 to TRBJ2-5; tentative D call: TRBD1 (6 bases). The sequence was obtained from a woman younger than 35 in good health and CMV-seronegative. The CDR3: CASSYTGNQETQYF. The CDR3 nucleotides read TGCGCCAGCAGCTACACAGGGAACCAAGAGACCCAGTACTTC.